Listed below are T cell receptor beta chains from one sample, sequenced in a study of T cell repertoires in cytomegalovirus infection. One entry per CDR3 protein results from TCRdb running MiXCR on the reads. Among approximately 750,000 distinct CDR3 sequences, roughly 35% were seen once, and the ten largest hold under 3%. Sequencing was performed on PBMCs. These receptors came from a human donor in good health (CMV status not recorded). Some clones in this sample may be carry-over from other donors' samples. The CDR3 runs from the conserved cysteine through the conserved F or W. Each record gives: V gene, J gene, CDR3 length, clone size, D gene, CDR3 DNA, CDR3 protein. The D gene is left open where the match is weak. Rows may omit the clone size; those that give it use once, few, many or a size class.

TRBV7-9	TRBJ2-1	16	few	TRBD2	TGTGCCAGCAGATTGTCTAGTGCCGGCGGGAGCAATGAGCAGTTCTTC	CASRLSSAGGSNEQFF
TRBV5-6	TRBJ1-5	17	NA	NA	TGTGCCAGCAGCTCCCGACAGGCATTCCTTAGCAATCAGCCCCAGCATTTT	CASSSRQAFLSNQPQHF
TRBV27	TRBJ2-5	14	NA	NA	TGTGCCAGCAGTCTCAGCTTCGTCCAAGAGACCCAGTACTTC	CASSLSFVQETQYF
TRBV10-1	TRBJ2-2	15	few	TRBD2	TGCGCCAGCAGTGAGGGACTAGCGGGCACCGGGGAGCTGTTTTTT	CASSEGLAGTGELFF
TRBV28	TRBJ2-1	12	NA	NA	TGTGCCAGCATTGGGGATTTTCATGAGCAGTTCTTC	CASIGDFHEQFF
TRBV19	TRBJ2-2	16	NA	TRBD2	TGTGCCAGTAGTTCACAACGGGGAGGGTGGACCGGGGAGCTGTTTTTT	CASSSQRGGWTGELFF
TRBV5-3	TRBJ2-7	14	NA	TRBD1	TGTGCCAGCTTCCCGGGACAGGGTCCCTACGAGCAGTACTTC	CASFPGQGPYEQYF
TRBV18	TRBJ1-3	16	once	NA	TGTGCCAGCTCACCGAAACAGAGTGACTCTGGAAACACCATATATTTT	CASSPKQSDSGNTIYF
TRBV12-3/TRBV12-4	TRBJ1-5	15	NA	TRBD1	TGTGCCAGCAGTAGGGACAGGGGGCGTAATCAGCCCCAGCCTTTT	CASSRDRGRNQPQPF
TRBV7-2	TRBJ2-7	16	many	NA	TGTGCCAGCAGCTTAGCATGGCCTGAGTTCGTATACGAGCAGTACTTC	CASSLAWPEFVYEQYF
TRBV7-4	TRBJ1-3	13	NA	NA	TGTGCCAGCGGCGTGATCGATGGAAACACCATATATTTT	CASGVIDGNTIYF
TRBV2	TRBJ2-3	16	NA	NA	TGTGCCAGCACCCGATCGGTATTGAGCCCCACAGATACGCAGTATTTT	CASTRSVLSPTDTQYF
TRBV6-5	TRBJ1-1	15	NA	NA	TGTGCCAGCAGTTACTTACAACGGGGGAACACTGAAGCTTTCTTT	CASSYLQRGNTEAFF
TRBV12-3/TRBV12-4	TRBJ1-6	14	NA	NA	TGTGCCAGCACCGTCCGGTCCAATAATTCACCCCTCCACTTT	CASTVRSNNSPLHF
TRBV12-3/TRBV12-4	TRBJ1-2	16	NA	NA	TGTGCCAGCACCCCAGGATCAGGCAAGAGAGGCGCTGGCTACACCTTC	CASTPGSGKRGAGYTF
TRBV5-8	TRBJ2-5	18	many	TRBD1	TGTGCCAGCAGCCCCTTCTACCTGACAGGGGATTTTCAAGAGACCCAGTACTTC	CASSPFYLTGDFQETQYF
TRBV24-1	TRBJ2-1	15	few	NA	TGTGCCACCAGTGATCACGGGAGAAGATTGGGTGAGCAGTTCTTC	CATSDHGRRLGEQFF
TRBV6-1	TRBJ2-7	15	few	TRBD1	TGTGCCAGCAGTCCGACCGGGACAGGGCGATACGAGCAGTACTTC	CASSPTGTGRYEQYF
TRBV12-5	TRBJ1-2	13	NA	NA	TGTGCTAGTGGTTTGGGGCTAAACTATTGCTACACCTTC	CASGLGLNYCYTF
TRBV28	TRBJ2-3	16	few	TRBD2	TGTGCCAGCAGTTTAGTCCTAGCGGGAATTGGGAAAACGCAGTATTTT	CASSLVLAGIGKTQYF
TRBV5-4	TRBJ2-2	16	few	TRBD2	TGTGCCAGCAGCACTACTAGCGGGAGAGTTACCGGGGAGCTGTTTTTT	CASSTTSGRVTGELFF
TRBV19	TRBJ2-1	14	NA	TRBD1	TGTGCCAGTAGTATTTACAGGGGGGACAATGAGCAGTTCTTC	CASSIYRGDNEQFF
TRBV24-1	TRBJ2-3	13	NA	NA	TGTGCCACCAGCAATTTGGGGACTCTCTTGCAGTATTTT	CATSNLGTLLQYF
TRBV7-9	TRBJ2-7	15	NA	TRBD1	TGTGCCAGCAGCGCTTGGGACAGGGGTGCCTACGAGCAGTACTTC	CASSAWDRGAYEQYF
TRBV29-1	TRBJ2-1	11	NA	NA	TGCAGCGTTGAAGACTACAGGGAACAGTTCTTC	CSVEDYREQFF
TRBV6-5	TRBJ2-7	14	NA	NA	TGTGCCAGCAGTTACGACCTAAGCTCCTACGAGCAGTACTTC	CASSYDLSSYEQYF
TRBV13	TRBJ2-3	15	few	NA	TGTGCCAGCAGCTTAATCCCAGGGCGCACAGATACGCAGTATTTT	CASSLIPGRTDTQYF
TRBV24-1	TRBJ2-1	15	NA	NA	TGTGCCACCAGTGACGAATGGGACCGCAACAATGAGCAGTTCTTC	CATSDEWDRNNEQFF
TRBV12-3/TRBV12-4	TRBJ1-5	14	NA	NA	TGTGCCAGCAGTTTTTTTGGTAGCAATCAGCCCCAGCATTTT	CASSFFGSNQPQHF
TRBV7-6	TRBJ2-1	16	NA	NA	TGTGCCAGCAGCTTACAGATCGCGAGCTCCTACAATGAGCAGTTCTTC	CASSLQIASSYNEQFF
TRBV28	TRBJ2-7	15	NA	TRBD2	TGTGCCAGCTTACCTTCCGGGCGGGAGTCTTACGAGCAGTACTTC	CASLPSGRESYEQYF
TRBV5-1	TRBJ2-7	14	NA	NA	TGCGCCAGCAGCTTGGCCCGGCTAAGTGACGAGCAGTACTTC	CASSLARLSDEQYF
TRBV5-5	TRBJ2-7	15	NA	NA	TGTGCCAGCACCTCAGGGGCAGGGATTCACTACGAGCAGTACTTC	CASTSGAGIHYEQYF
TRBV2	TRBJ2-3	12	NA	NA	TGTGCCAGCAAAGCCAGCACAGATACGCAGTATTTT	CASKASTDTQYF
TRBV27	TRBJ2-7	14	NA	NA	TGTGCCAGCAGTCTACAACACGGGTCCGCCGAGCAGTACTTC	CASSLQHGSAEQYF
TRBV12-3/TRBV12-4	TRBJ2-7	14	few	TRBD1	TGCGCCAGCAGTTGGACAGGGTCGAGCTACGAGCAGTACTTC	CASSWTGSSYEQYF
TRBV10-3	TRBJ2-2	16	NA	NA	TGTGCCATCAAAACCGGGACACCTCTAACCACCGGGGAGCTGTTTTTT	CAIKTGTPLTTGELFF
TRBV19	TRBJ1-5	14	NA	NA	TGTGCCAGTCTTGACCCGGGATGGAATCAGCCCCAGCATTTT	CASLDPGWNQPQHF
TRBV5-1	TRBJ2-5	12	few	NA	TGCGCCAGCAGCTTTAACCAAGAGACCCAGTACTTC	CASSFNQETQYF
TRBV25-1	TRBJ2-7	14	NA	NA	TGTGCCAGCAGTGATCAAGCGGAATCATACGAGCAGTACTTC	CASSDQAESYEQYF
TRBV6-5	TRBJ1-5	14	NA	TRBD1	TGTGCCAGCAGTTGGGGGACAGGGGTGCAGCCCCAGCATTTT	CASSWGTGVQPQHF
TRBV12-3/TRBV12-4	TRBJ2-7	13	many	NA	TGTGCCAGCACCCCACCTTCAAAAGCGGAGCAGTACTTC	CASTPPSKAEQYF
TRBV28	TRBJ1-4	14	NA	NA	TGTGCCAGCAGGCTTGGGGGGATTAATGAAAAACTGTTTTTT	CASRLGGINEKLFF
TRBV6-1	TRBJ2-1	14	few	TRBD2	TGTGCCAGCGCCGGACTAGCGGGGGTGAGTGAGCAGTTCTTC	CASAGLAGVSEQFF
TRBV5-1	TRBJ2-1	12	NA	NA	TGCGCCAGCAGCTCCCTGACAGCGGAGCAGTTCTTC	CASSSLTAEQFF
TRBV28	TRBJ1-5	15	few	NA	TGTGCCAGCAGTTTTCGCATTAAGAACAATCAGCCCCAGCATTTT	CASSFRIKNNQPQHF